The present T cell receptor (beta chain) was sequenced within a study of blood T cell repertoires in COVID-19. Clones were read by immunoSEQ multiplex PCR, and TCRdb kept only the in-frame ones, dropping some. Here the sample spans nearly 45,000 clones, 80% to 90% being singletons. The source material was peripheral blood. The sequence was obtained from a human donor in a cohort sampled during active COVID-19.

In DNA, the CDR3 is TGCGCCAGCAGCGACGGGACTTTACCCCAAGAGACCCAGTACTTC. This translates into CASSDGTLPQETQYF. This chain joins TRBV5-1 and TRBJ2-5; D is perhaps TRBD2 (6 bases). V was clipped by 4 bases and J by 1 base, with 14 bases between them. Germline V gene sequence: CDR1 SGHRS, CDR2 YFSETQ. This CDR3 spans 15 amino acids.